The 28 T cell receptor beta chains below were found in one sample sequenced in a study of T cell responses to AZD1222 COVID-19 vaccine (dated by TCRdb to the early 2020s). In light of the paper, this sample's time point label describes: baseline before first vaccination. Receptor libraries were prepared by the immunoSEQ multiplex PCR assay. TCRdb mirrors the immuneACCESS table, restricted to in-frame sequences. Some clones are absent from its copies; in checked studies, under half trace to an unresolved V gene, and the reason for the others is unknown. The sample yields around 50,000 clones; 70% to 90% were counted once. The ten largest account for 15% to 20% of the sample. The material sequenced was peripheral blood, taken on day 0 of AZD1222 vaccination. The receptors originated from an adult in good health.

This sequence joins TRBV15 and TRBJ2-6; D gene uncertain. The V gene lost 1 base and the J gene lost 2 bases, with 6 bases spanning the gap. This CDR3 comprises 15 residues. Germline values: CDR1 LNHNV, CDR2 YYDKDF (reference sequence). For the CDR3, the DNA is TGTGCCACCAGCAGAGGGGCGGCTGGGGCCAACGTCCTGACTTTC. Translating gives CATSRGAAGANVLTF.

For the CDR3, the DNA is TGTGCCAGCAGTGAAGCCACGGGGACATCCTACGAGCAGTACTTC. Its translation is CASSEATGTSYEQYF. J is TRBJ2-7 and V is TRBV6-1, with D perhaps TRBD1 (6 bases). This CDR3 is built from 15 residues. The V and J ends lost 0 bases and 1 base respectively, with 10 bases between them. CDR1 and CDR2 from the germline V gene are MNHNS and SASEGT.

CDR3 sequence: CASSRRQPNEQFF. CDR3 DNA: TGTGCCAGTAGTAGAAGACAGCCCAATGAGCAGTTCTTC. The chain couples TRBV19 to TRBJ2-1; D is perhaps TRBD1 (5 bases). The ends were cut back, 4 bases at V and 6 bases at J, with 10 bases in the middle. The V gene's germline CDR1 is LNHDA and CDR2 SQIVND (reference sequence). The CDR3 spans 13 residues.

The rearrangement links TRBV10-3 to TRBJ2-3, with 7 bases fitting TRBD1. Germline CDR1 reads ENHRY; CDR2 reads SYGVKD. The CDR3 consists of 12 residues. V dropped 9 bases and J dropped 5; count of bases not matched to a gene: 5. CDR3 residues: CAIRQGEDTQYF. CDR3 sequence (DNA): TGTGCCATACGACAGGGTGAAGATACGCAGTATTTT.

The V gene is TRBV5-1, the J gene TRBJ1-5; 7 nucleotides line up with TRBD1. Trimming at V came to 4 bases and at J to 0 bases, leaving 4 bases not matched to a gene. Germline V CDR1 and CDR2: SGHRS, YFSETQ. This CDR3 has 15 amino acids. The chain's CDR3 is CASSRTGASNQPQHF. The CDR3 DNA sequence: TGCGCCAGCAGCCGTACAGGGGCTAGCAATCAGCCCCAGCATTTT.

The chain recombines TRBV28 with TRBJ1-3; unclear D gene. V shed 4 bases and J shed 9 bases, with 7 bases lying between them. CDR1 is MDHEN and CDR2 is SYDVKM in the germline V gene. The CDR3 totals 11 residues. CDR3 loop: CASSSPSTIYF. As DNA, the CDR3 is TGTGCCAGCAGTTCACCAAGCACCATATATTTT.

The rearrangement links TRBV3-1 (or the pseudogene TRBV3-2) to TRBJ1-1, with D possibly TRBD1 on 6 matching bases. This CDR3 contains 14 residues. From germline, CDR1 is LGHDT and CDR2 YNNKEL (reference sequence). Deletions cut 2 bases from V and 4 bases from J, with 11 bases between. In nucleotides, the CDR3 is TGTGCCAGCAGCCAACACAGGGAGGGCACTGAAGCTTTCTTT. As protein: CASSQHREGTEAFF.

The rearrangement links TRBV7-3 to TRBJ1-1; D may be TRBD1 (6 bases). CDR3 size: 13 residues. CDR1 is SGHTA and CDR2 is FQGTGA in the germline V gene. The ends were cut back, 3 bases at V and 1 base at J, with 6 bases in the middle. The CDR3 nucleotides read TGTGCCAGCAGCTTGACAGGGAACACTGAAGCTTTCTTT. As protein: CASSLTGNTEAFF.

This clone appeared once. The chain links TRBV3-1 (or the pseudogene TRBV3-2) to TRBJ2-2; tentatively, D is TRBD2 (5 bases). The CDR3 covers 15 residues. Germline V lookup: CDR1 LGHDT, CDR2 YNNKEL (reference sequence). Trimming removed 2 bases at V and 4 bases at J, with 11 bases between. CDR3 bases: TGTGCCAGCAGCCAAAGTTGGGCGGGCACCGGGGAGCTGTTTTTT. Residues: CASSQSWAGTGELFF.

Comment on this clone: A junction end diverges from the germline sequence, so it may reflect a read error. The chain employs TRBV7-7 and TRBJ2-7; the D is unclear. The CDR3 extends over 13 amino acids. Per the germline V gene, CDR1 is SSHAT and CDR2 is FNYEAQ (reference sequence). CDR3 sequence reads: CASSLESGYEQYF. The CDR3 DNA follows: TGTGCTAGCAGCTTAGAAAGTGGCTACGAGCAGTACTTC.

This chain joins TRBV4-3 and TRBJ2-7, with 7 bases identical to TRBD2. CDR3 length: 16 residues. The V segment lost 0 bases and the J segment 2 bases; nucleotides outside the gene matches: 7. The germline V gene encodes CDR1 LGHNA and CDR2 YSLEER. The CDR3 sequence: CASSQDSSGRTYEQYF. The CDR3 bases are TGCGCCAGCAGCCAAGATAGTAGCGGGCGCACCTACGAGCAGTACTTC.

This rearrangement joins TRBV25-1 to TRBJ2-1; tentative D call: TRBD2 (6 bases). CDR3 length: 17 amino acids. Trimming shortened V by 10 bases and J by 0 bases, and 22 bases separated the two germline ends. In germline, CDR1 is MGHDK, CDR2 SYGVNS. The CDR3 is CATTYGGRSSSYNEQFF. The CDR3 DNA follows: TGTGCCACTACCTACGGAGGGCGGAGCAGCTCCTACAATGAGCAGTTCTTC.

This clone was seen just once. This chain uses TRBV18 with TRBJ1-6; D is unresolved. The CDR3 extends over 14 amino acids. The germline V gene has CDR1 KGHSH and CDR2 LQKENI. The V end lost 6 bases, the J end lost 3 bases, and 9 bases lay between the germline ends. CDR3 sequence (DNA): TGTGCCAGCTCTTTAGACGGCTATAATTCACCCCTCCACTTT. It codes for CASSLDGYNSPLHF.

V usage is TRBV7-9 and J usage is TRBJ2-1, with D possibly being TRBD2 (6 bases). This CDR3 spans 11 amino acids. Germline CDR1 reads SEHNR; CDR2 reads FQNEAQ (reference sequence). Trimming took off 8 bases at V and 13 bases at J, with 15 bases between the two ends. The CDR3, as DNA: TGTGCCAGCGAGGAACTAGCAGTTCAGTTCTTC. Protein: CASEELAVQFF. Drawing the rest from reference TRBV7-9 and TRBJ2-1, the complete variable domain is DTGVSQNPRHKITKRGQNVTFRCDPISEHNRLYWYRQTLGQGPEFLTYFQNEAQLEKSRLLSDRFSAERPKGSFSTLEIQRTEQGDSAMYLCASEELAVQFFGPGTRLTVL.

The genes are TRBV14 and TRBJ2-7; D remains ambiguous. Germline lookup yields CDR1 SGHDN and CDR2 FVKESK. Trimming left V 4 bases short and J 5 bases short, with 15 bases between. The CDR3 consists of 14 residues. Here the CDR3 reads CASSREFQLDEQYF. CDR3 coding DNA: TGTGCCAGCAGCCGTGAATTTCAGCTGGACGAGCAGTACTTC.

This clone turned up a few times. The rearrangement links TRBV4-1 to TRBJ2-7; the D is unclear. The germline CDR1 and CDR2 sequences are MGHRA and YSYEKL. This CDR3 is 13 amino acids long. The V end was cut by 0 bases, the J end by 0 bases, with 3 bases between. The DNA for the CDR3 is TGCGCCAGCAGCCAAGAACCCTCCTACGAGCAGTACTTC. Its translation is CASSQEPSYEQYF.

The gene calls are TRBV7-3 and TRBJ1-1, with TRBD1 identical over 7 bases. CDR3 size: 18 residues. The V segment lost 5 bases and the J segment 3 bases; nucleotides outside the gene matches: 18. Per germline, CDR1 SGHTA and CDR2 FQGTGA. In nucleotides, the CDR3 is TGTGCCAGCAGCAAAACCGCGCAAATCCGGGACAGAGACACTGAAGCTTTCTTT. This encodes CASSKTAQIRDRDTEAFF.

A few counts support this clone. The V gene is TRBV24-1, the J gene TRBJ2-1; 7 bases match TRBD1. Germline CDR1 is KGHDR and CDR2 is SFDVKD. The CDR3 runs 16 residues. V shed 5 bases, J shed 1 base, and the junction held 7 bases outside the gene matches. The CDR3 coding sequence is TGTGCCACCAGTGGGCGACAGGGAAAATCCTACAATGAGCAGTTCTTC. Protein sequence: CATSGRQGKSYNEQFF.

The CDR3 sequence is CASSQESGSNQPQHF. The CDR3 DNA follows: TGTGCCAGCAGCCAAGAGTCCGGGAGCAATCAGCCCCAGCATTTT. This chain joins TRBV4-2 and TRBJ1-5; D not resolved. CDR1 and CDR2 (germline): LGHNA, YNFKEQ. Trimming removed 0 bases at V and 1 base at J, with 7 bases between. This CDR3 contains 15 residues.

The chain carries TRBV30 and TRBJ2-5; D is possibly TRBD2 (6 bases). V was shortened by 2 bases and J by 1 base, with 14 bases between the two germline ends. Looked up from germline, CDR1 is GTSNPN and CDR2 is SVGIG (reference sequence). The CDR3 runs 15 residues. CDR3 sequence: CAWSRVGEAQETQYF. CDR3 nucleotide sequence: TGTGCCTGGAGTAGGGTGGGGGAGGCCCAAGAGACCCAGTACTTC.

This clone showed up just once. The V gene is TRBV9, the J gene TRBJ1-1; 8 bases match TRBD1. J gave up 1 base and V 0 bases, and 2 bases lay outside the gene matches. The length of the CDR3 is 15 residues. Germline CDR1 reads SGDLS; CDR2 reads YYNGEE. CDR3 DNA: TGTGCCAGCAGCGTAGAAGGGACAGGGAACACTGAAGCTTTCTTT. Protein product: CASSVEGTGNTEAFF. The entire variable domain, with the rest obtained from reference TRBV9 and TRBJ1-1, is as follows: DSGVTQTPKHLITATGQRVTLRCSPRSGDLSVYWYQQSLDQGLQFLIQYYNGEERAKGNILERFSAQQFPDLHSELNLSSLELGDSALYFCASSVEGTGNTEAFFGQGTRLTVV.

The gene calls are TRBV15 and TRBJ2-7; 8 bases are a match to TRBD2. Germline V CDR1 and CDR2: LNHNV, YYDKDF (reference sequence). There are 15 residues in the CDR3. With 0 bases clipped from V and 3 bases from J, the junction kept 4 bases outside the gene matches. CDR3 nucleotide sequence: TGTGCCACCAGCAGAGATATTGCGGGAGGCTACGAGCAGTACTTC. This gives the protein CATSRDIAGGYEQYF.

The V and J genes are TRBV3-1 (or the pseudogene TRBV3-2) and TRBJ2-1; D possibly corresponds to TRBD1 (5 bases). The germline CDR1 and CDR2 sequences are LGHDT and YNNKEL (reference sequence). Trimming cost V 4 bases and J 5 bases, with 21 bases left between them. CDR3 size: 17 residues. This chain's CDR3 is CASSLKGLWGFDNEQFF. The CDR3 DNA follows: TGTGCCAGCAGCCTGAAGGGGCTATGGGGCTTTGACAATGAGCAGTTCTTC.

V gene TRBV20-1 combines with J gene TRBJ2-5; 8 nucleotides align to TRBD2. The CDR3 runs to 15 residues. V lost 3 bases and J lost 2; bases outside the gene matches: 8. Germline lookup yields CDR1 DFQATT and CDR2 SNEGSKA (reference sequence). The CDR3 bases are TGCAGTGCTAGTCGGCGGGGGGCCCTACAAGAGACCCAGTACTTC. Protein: CSASRRGALQETQYF.

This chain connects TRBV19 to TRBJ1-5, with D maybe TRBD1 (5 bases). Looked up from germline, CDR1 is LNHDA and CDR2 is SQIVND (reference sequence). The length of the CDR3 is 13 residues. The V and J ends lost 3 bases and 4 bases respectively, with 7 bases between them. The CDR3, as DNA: TGTGCCAGTAGTATGGGGGTTAATCAGCCCCAGCATTTT. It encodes CASSMGVNQPQHF.

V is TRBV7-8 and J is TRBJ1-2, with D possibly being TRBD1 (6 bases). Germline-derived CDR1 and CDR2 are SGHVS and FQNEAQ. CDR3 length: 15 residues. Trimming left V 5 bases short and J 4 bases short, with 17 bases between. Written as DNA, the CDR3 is TGTGCCAGCAGCCCCTACATTACAGGGCCCTATGGCTACACCTTC. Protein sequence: CASSPYITGPYGYTF.

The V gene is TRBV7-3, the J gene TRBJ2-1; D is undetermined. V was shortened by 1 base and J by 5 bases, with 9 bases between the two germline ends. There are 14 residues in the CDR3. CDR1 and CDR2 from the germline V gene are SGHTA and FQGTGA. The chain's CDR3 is CASSLRWSDNEQFF. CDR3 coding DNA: TGTGCCAGCAGCTTAAGGTGGTCGGACAATGAGCAGTTCTTC.

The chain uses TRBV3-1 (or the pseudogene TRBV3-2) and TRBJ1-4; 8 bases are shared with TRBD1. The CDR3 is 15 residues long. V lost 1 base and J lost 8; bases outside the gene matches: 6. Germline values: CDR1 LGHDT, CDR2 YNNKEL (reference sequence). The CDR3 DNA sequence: TGTGCCAGCAGCCAAGCAGGGGGCGCCGGGGAAAAACTGTTTTTT. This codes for CASSQAGGAGEKLFF.